This T cell receptor (beta chain) came from a study of blood T cell repertoires in COVID-19. Study summary: In each case, the material was cDNA or gDNA derived from T cells, B-cell-depleted T cells, or PBMCs.

Here immunoSEQ multiplex PCR was the method, and the copy in TCRdb shows in-frame clones only, minus some. The sample shows roughly 150,000 clones, approximately 91% of them seen only once. The germline CDR1 and CDR2 sequences are SGHRS and YFSETQ. This CDR3 region has 13 residues. V was cut by 2 bases and J by 4 bases, with 6 bases left in between. Material for sequencing was peripheral blood. This TCR came from a woman in her sixties or seventies with acute or convalescent COVID-19. The chain carries TRBV5-1 and TRBJ2-2, with D uncertain. As DNA, the CDR3 is TGCGCCAGCAGCTTCCACAGCACCGGGGAGCTGTTTTTT. This codes for CASSFHSTGELFF. The full variable domain, completed using reference TRBV5-1 and TRBJ2-2, is KAGVTQTPRYLIKTRGQQVTLSCSPISGHRSVSWYQQTPGQGLQFLFEYFSETQRNKGNFPGRFSGRQFSNSRSEMNVSTLELGDSALYLCASSFHSTGELFFGEGSRLTVL.